The 29 T cell receptor beta chains in this list originate from one sample, sequenced in a study of CD8 T cells in ankylosing spondylitis listed by TCRdb under 2017. The library was generated by 5' RACE. For sequencing, an Illumina HiSeq 2500 was employed. The raw public data were reprocessed by TCRdb itself: fastp quality trimming at Q25, MiXCR clonotype calling, in-frame beta chains only. Records with the same CDR3 protein are collapsed into one entry carrying the most frequent genes and DNA. This sample has 150,000 to 200,000 distinct CDR3 sequences in its table, and roughly 12% of those were observed once. The ten largest account for 25% to 35% of the sample. Sequenced sample: blood, either unsorted or a sorted T cell fraction (not recorded which). These receptors were taken from a male donor with ankylosing spondylitis or in good health (not recorded which).

This clonotype was recorded many times. This chain uses TRBV12-3 or TRBV12-4 with TRBJ1-1; TRBD1 aligns across 11 bases. Trimming cost V 6 bases and J 4 bases; bases outside gene matches: 10. The CDR3 is 16 amino acids. The CDR3 loop reads CASRPRGQGVGTEAFF. CDR3 nucleotides: TGTGCCAGCAGACCCAGGGGACAGGGGGTGGGCACTGAAGCTTTCTTT.

This clonotype occurred many times. This chain links TRBV6-1 with TRBJ1-6, with 11 bases fitting TRBD1. The CDR3 loop spans 15 amino acids. V trimming: 5 bases; J trimming: 7 bases; junction bases outside the gene matches: 4. Germline-derived CDR1 and CDR2 are MNHNS and SASEGT. CDR3 in amino acids: CASSQDRGQNSPLHF. CDR3 sequence (DNA): TGTGCCAGCAGTCAGGACAGGGGGCAAAATTCACCCCTCCACTTT.

This clonotype came up many times. This chain connects TRBV19 to TRBJ1-1, with D possibly being TRBD1 (6 bases). Germline loops: CDR1 LNHDA, CDR2 SQIVND (reference sequence). Trimming cost V 3 bases and J 1 base, with 12 bases left between them. CDR3 length: 15 residues. CDR3 sequence: CASSIGEQGNTEAFF. The CDR3 nucleotides are TGTGCCAGTAGTATCGGGGAACAGGGGAACACTGAAGCTTTCTTT.

This clonotype occurred a few times. This chain joins TRBV4-3 and TRBJ1-2; D gene unclear. The CDR3 consists of 14 residues. Trimming left V 0 bases short and J 3 bases short, with 8 bases between. Germline V gene sequence: CDR1 LGHNA, CDR2 YSLEER. This CDR3 is CASSQDSTDYGYTF. In nucleotides, the CDR3 is TGCGCCAGCAGCCAAGATAGTACGGACTATGGCTACACCTTC.

This clonotype was counted ten times or more. This chain uses TRBV12-3 or TRBV12-4 with TRBJ1-5; 8 bases line up with TRBD1. The CDR3 length is 14 residues. Trimming at V came to 4 bases and at J to 6 bases, leaving 5 bases not matched to a gene. Here the CDR3 DNA reads TGTGCCAGCAGTTCGACAGGGGCGGTTCAGCCCCAGCATTTT. Translating it yields CASSSTGAVQPQHF.

The V gene is TRBV12-3 or TRBV12-4, the J gene TRBJ2-7, with 8 bases that match TRBD2. CDR3 length: 15 amino acids. The junction had 6 bases not matched to a gene; V was cut back by 2 bases and J by 3 bases. CDR3 loop: CASSLPGLGIYEQYF. CDR3 DNA: TGTGCCAGCAGTTTACCGGGACTAGGGATCTACGAGCAGTACTTC.

There are many counts of this clonotype. The chain has TRBV9 and TRBJ2-1; 9 nucleotides match TRBD1. CDR1 is SGDLS and CDR2 is YYNGEE in the germline V gene. This CDR3 has 15 residues. J was trimmed by 3 bases and V by 3 bases; bases with no gene match: 4. This chain's CDR3 is CASSAGQGNYNEQFF. The CDR3 coding sequence is TGTGCCAGCAGCGCTGGACAGGGGAACTACAATGAGCAGTTCTTC.

This rearrangement joins TRBV20-1 to TRBJ2-7; TRBD2 is a possible D gene (6 bases). The CDR3 length is 11 residues. Germline V gene data show CDR1 as DFQATT and CDR2 as SNEGSKA (reference sequence). V was cut by 6 bases and J by 7 bases, with 13 bases left in between. CDR3: CSAEESGEQYF. The CDR3 region has the DNA TGCAGTGCAGAAGAGAGCGGGGAGCAGTACTTC.

This clonotype has a count of ten or more. The chain recombines TRBV7-9 with TRBJ2-3, with TRBD1 matching 7 bases. J gave up 6 bases and V 0 bases, and 6 bases lay outside the gene matches. CDR3 size: 15 residues. Looked up from germline, CDR1 is SEHNR and CDR2 is FQNEAQ (reference sequence). DNA of the CDR3: TGTGCCAGCAGCTTAGCGACAGGGAAGGCCGATACGCAGTATTTT. Translating gives CASSLATGKADTQYF.

The sample holds a few counts of this clonotype. The chain links TRBV30 to TRBJ2-1; 8 bases map to TRBD1. Germline assignment: CDR1 GTSNPN and CDR2 SVGIG (reference sequence). Germline trimming cut 3 bases from V and 7 bases from J; bases unmatched to any gene: 8. This CDR3 has 14 residues. The CDR3 nucleotides read TGTGCCTGGAGGGGTCAGGGGGCTGAAAATGAGCAGTTCTTC. This gives the protein CAWRGQGAENEQFF.

This clonotype was seen only a few times. The CDR3 reads CASRAYSGQGYTF. DNA for the CDR3: TGTGCCAGCAGAGCGTACTCGGGACAGGGTTACACCTTC. The chain joins TRBV6-1 to TRBJ1-2, with TRBD1 matching over 9 bases. V was pared by 6 bases and J by 11 bases, with 10 bases of the junction left unmatched. The CDR3 has 13 amino acids. Germline V lookup: CDR1 MNHNS, CDR2 SASEGT.

This clonotype was picked up many times. The chain joins TRBV7-8 to TRBJ1-4, with D uncertain. The germline CDR1 and CDR2 sequences are SGHVS and FQNEAQ. The CDR3 is 14 residues long. V shed 5 bases and J shed 4 bases, with 11 bases lying between them. CDR3 sequence (DNA): TGTGCCAGCAGCCTCCGGGCTTATAATGAAAAACTGTTTTTT. This encodes CASSLRAYNEKLFF. The entire variable domain, with the rest obtained from reference TRBV7-8 and TRBJ1-4, is as follows: GAGVSQSPRYKVAKRGQDVALRCDPISGHVSLFWYQQALGQGPEFLTYFQNEAQLDKSGLPSDRFFAERPEGSVSTLKIQRTQQEDSAVYLCASSLRAYNEKLFFGSGTQLSVL.

V is TRBV6-2 or TRBV6-3 and J is TRBJ2-2; 9 bases fit TRBD1. The CDR3 is made up of 15 amino acids. Germline-derived CDR1 and CDR2 are MNHEY and SVGEGT. J gave up 7 bases and V 4 bases, and 7 bases lay outside the gene matches. Here the CDR3 DNA reads TGTGCCAGCAGTTTTCAACAGGGGGCTGGCGGGGAGCTGTTTTTT. It translates to CASSFQQGAGGELFF.

This clonotype was found a few times. The CDR3 sequence: CASSWRGGSQPQHF. The CDR3 DNA is TGTGCCAGCAGTTGGCGAGGGGGCTCTCAGCCCCAGCATTTT. The gene calls are TRBV6-2 or TRBV6-3 and TRBJ1-5; 7 bases fit TRBD1. This CDR3 has 14 residues. Germline CDR1 is MNHEY and CDR2 is SVGEGT. V shed 4 bases, J shed 6 bases, and the junction held 6 bases outside the gene matches.

The chain is built from TRBV4-1 and TRBJ2-1, with TRBD2 matching 13 bases. V lost 2 bases to trimming and J lost 5 bases; unmatched junction nucleotides: 9. The CDR3 is 18 amino acids. Germline CDR1 is MGHRA and CDR2 is YSYEKL. The CDR3 DNA follows: TGCGCCAGCAGCCAACCCACTACTAGCGGGAGGGTCAACAATGAGCAGTTCTTC. Its translation is CASSQPTTSGRVNNEQFF.

Details on this clonotype: A clone one base away is much larger, so this may be a read error. The J gene is TRBJ1-1, the V gene TRBV6-1, with 7 positions matching TRBD1. The V gene's germline CDR1 is MNHNS and CDR2 SASEGT. This CDR3 is 14 amino acids long. Trimming took 6 bases from V and 1 from J; bases not matched to a gene: 5. CDR3 sequence reads: CASRMTGSNTEAFF. The CDR3, as DNA: TGTGCCAGCAGGATGACAGGGTCGAACACTGAAGCTTTCTTT.

This clonotype was detected ten times or more. This chain connects TRBV11-2 to TRBJ1-4; a weak D match, TRBD1 (5 bases). CDR3 length equals 14 residues. The germline gives CDR1 SGHAT, CDR2 FQNNGV. V was cut by 4 bases and J by 2 bases, with 8 bases left in between. The CDR3 DNA is TGTGCCAGCAGCTACGGGACGACTAATGAAAAACTGTTTTTT. Residues: CASSYGTTNEKLFF.

A word on this clonotype: This may arise from a read error, as a much more abundant clone is one base away. The rearrangement links TRBV16 to TRBJ1-2; 9 bases are shared with TRBD1. The CDR3 contains 17 residues. Trimming cost V 4 bases and J 0 bases; bases outside gene matches: 9. Germline V gives CDR1 KGHSY, CDR2 FQNENV. The chain's CDR3 is CASSRAGQGKANYGYTF. In DNA, the CDR3 is TGTGCCAGCAGCCGGGCGGGACAGGGCAAAGCTAACTATGGCTACACCTTC.

This clonotype was found many times. The chain links TRBV20-1 to TRBJ1-5; maybe TRBD1 (6 bases). Trimming took 6 bases from V and 0 from J, leaving 12 bases between them. Germline V gives CDR1 DFQATT, CDR2 SNEGSKA (reference sequence). CDR3 length: 14 residues. CDR3 protein: CSARGANSNQPQHF. Written as DNA, the CDR3 is TGCAGTGCAAGGGGGGCAAATAGCAATCAGCCCCAGCATTTT.

The CDR3 spells CASSQGRDIFFYGYTF. CDR3 nucleotides: TGTGCCAGCAGCCAAGGCCGGGACATCTTTTTCTATGGCTACACCTTC. The chain combines TRBV3-1 with TRBJ1-2; D possibly corresponds to TRBD1 (6 bases). Trimming shortened V by 1 base and J by 4 bases, and 16 bases separated the two germline ends. The CDR3 runs 16 residues. Germline-derived CDR1 and CDR2 are LGHDT and YNNKEL (reference sequence). The full variable domain, rest sourced from reference TRBV3-1 and TRBJ1-2, is DTAVSQTPKYLVTQMGNDKSIKCEQNLGHDTMYWYKQDSKKFLKIMFSYNNKELIINETVPNRFSPKSPDKAHLNLHINSLELGDSAVYFCASSQGRDIFFYGYTFGSGTRLTVV.

In its sample, this clonotype was seen many times. The CDR3 sequence: CASSVLVYNEQFF. CDR3 bases: TGCGCCAGCAGTGTTCTAGTATACAATGAGCAGTTCTTC. The chain has TRBV10-2 and TRBJ2-1; no firm D call. This CDR3 contains 13 residues. Germline V CDR1 and CDR2: WSHSY, SAAADI. V lost 4 bases, J lost 4 bases, and 8 bases lay in between.

This sequence joins TRBV12-3 or TRBV12-4 and TRBJ1-2, with D tentatively TRBD1 (5 bases). This CDR3 has 13 residues. Trimming removed 5 bases at V and 6 bases at J, with 13 bases between. Here the CDR3 DNA reads TGTGCCAGCAGTAACTGGGGCGGCGATGGCTACACCTTC. The encoded protein is CASSNWGGDGYTF.

Ten or more counts support this clonotype. The chain is built from TRBV6-4 and TRBJ2-1; the D gene is possibly TRBD1 (6 bases). There are 14 residues in the CDR3. Looked up from germline, CDR1 is MRHNA and CDR2 is SNTAGT. The V gene lost 5 bases and the J gene lost 6 bases, with 14 bases spanning the gap. DNA for the CDR3: TGTGCCAGCAGTCAGGGGAGCCAGGGCAATGAGCAGTTCTTC. Its protein product is CASSQGSQGNEQFF.

This clonotype was recorded at least ten times. The V call is TRBV28, the J call TRBJ2-3, with D tentatively TRBD2 (7 bases). The V gene's germline CDR1 is MDHEN and CDR2 SYDVKM. V was shortened by 6 bases and J by 4 bases, with 14 bases between the two germline ends. The CDR3 sequence is 14 residues long. The CDR3 sequence: CASRAGQRADTQYF. The CDR3 nucleotides are TGTGCCAGCAGAGCGGGACAAAGAGCAGATACGCAGTATTTT.

In its sample, this clonotype was seen many times. The V call is TRBV18, the J call TRBJ2-5; maybe TRBD2 (5 bases). The CDR3 sequence is 15 residues long. Germline V CDR1 and CDR2: KGHSH, LQKENI. Trimming removed 0 bases from V and 0 bases from J, with 8 bases in between. CDR3 nucleotide sequence: TGTGCCAGCTCACCACCATCGGGGTACCAAGAGACCCAGTACTTC. Encoded protein: CASSPPSGYQETQYF.

The rearrangement links TRBV20-1 to TRBJ1-1, with D perhaps matching TRBD1 (6 bases). Trimming took 5 bases from V and 1 from J, leaving 11 bases between them. The CDR3 has 13 residues. Per germline, CDR1 DFQATT and CDR2 SNEGSKA (reference sequence). CDR3 DNA: TGCAGTGCTGGTAAACAGGGGAACACTGAAGCTTTCTTT. Protein sequence: CSAGKQGNTEAFF.

This sequence joins TRBV6-2 or TRBV6-3 and TRBJ1-5; D is perhaps TRBD1 (6 bases). Looked up from germline, CDR1 is MNHEY and CDR2 is SVGEGT. The length of the CDR3 is 15 residues. V was pared by 2 bases and J by 0 bases, with 8 bases between. CDR3 loop: CASSYEGGSNQPQHF. CDR3 DNA: TGTGCCAGCAGTTACGAGGGGGGTAGCAATCAGCCCCAGCATTTT.

This clonotype was observed a handful of times. The CDR3 protein is CASRRGPSQETQYF. The CDR3 DNA sequence: TGTGCCAGCAGAAGAGGGCCTTCCCAAGAGACCCAGTACTTC. The chain links TRBV6-1 to TRBJ2-5; D perhaps matches TRBD2 (5 bases). CDR3 length: 14 residues. In germline, CDR1 is MNHNS, CDR2 SASEGT. V was shortened by 6 bases and J by 1 base, with 12 bases between the two germline ends.

This clonotype came up many times. The chain combines TRBV5-1 with TRBJ2-3; 7 positions match TRBD2. J lost 2 bases, V lost 2 bases, and 2 bases had no gene match. Germline V gene lookup returns CDR1 SGHRS and CDR2 YFSETQ. The CDR3 has 14 residues. CDR3 sequence reads: CASSLAGNTDTQYF. The CDR3 bases are TGCGCCAGCAGCTTAGCGGGAAACACAGATACGCAGTATTTT.